This T cell receptor beta chain appears in the sequencing data of a study of shared clonotypes between healthy human individuals. There are a few counts of this clone. Its antigen is not known. Overall study findings and caveats: Sequencing of the sorted subsets was shown by rarefaction to be incomplete despite large depth. A reduction in generation probabilities was seen for non-shared clonotypes relative to those shared by all four donors. Naive CD4 clonotypes were shared across several donors at about 5.3%.

Original methodology: Filtering differed, since immunoSEQ gave only junction sequences and no quality scores. Using immunoSEQ multiplex PCR, the repertoire was profiled, and TCRdb retains in-frame clones only, with some absent. V and J calls and clone size are copied from that table; D and trimming were computed from the DNA. The sample has around 720,000 clones; around 78% are singletons. This receptor was identified in a young woman in good health. Specimen: memory CD4+ T cells sorted from blood. Subset specified: CD45RA-negative fraction.

CDR3 amino acids: CASSPGQGDETQYF. CDR3 nucleotide sequence: TGTGCCAGCTCCCCGGGACAGGGCGATGAGACCCAGTACTTC. The rearrangement joins TRBV11-2 to TRBJ2-5; 9 nucleotides align to TRBD1. V was clipped by 8 bases and J by 5 bases; unmatched bases: 9. This CDR3 is 14 amino acids long. Germline CDR1 reads SGHAT; CDR2 reads FQNNGV.